This TCR beta chain derives from a study of cytomegalovirus exposure and HLA in healthy donors. Both 60 Vbeta primers and 13 Jbeta primers went into the PCR. Using immunoSEQ multiplex PCR, the repertoire was profiled, and TCRdb retains in-frame clones only, with some absent. The data show some 120,000 clones, roughly 80% seen once. This CDR3 has 14 residues. CDR1 is MNHEY and CDR2 is SVGAGI in the germline V gene. Trimming took 6 bases from V and 4 from J; bases not matched to a gene: 7. This clonotype originated in a man under 40 in good health and CMV-seropositive. The V and J genes are TRBV6-5 and TRBJ2-3; 7 bases map to TRBD2. Material: PBMCs. Here the CDR3 DNA reads TGTGCCAGCAGAACTAGCGCCCAGGCAGATACGCAGTATTTT. Translation: CASRTSAQADTQYF.